The next 6 T cell receptor beta chains were all read from a single sample in a study of T cell responses to AZD1222 COVID-19 vaccine. Sequencing used immunoSEQ multiplex PCR; TCRdb keeps in-frame clones, though not all of them. The sample consists of some 150,000 clones, about 87% of them appearing once. Sequencing used peripheral blood, obtained 28 days after the second AZD1222 dose. The source is an adult who received the AZD1222 COVID-19 vaccine.

This clone was seen once. This sequence joins TRBV5-1 and TRBJ2-7; 9 bases fit TRBD2. CDR1 is SGHRS and CDR2 is YFSETQ in the germline V gene. J gave up 2 bases and V 7 bases, and 7 bases lay outside the gene matches. The CDR3 loop spans 14 amino acids. CDR3 residues: CASRPSGTPYEQYF. In nucleotides, the CDR3 is TGCGCCAGCCGACCTAGCGGGACTCCCTACGAGCAGTACTTC.

CDR3 nucleotides: TGTGCCAGCATAAAGGGAGGTAACACCGGGGAGCTGTTTTTT. Amino acids: CASIKGGNTGELFF. V and J are TRBV6-5 and TRBJ2-2; a possible D gene is TRBD2 (6 bases). The CDR3 loop spans 14 amino acids. Germline V gene data show CDR1 as MNHEY and CDR2 as SVGAGI. V shed 7 bases and J shed 2 bases, with 11 bases lying between them.

V is TRBV6-5 and J is TRBJ2-1, with D possibly TRBD1 on 5 matching bases. Germline-derived CDR1 and CDR2 are MNHEY and SVGAGI. Trimming pared 2 bases from V and 10 bases from J, leaving 15 bases between. CDR3 length: 14 residues. For the CDR3, the DNA is TGTGCCAGCAGTTACGGAGAAGGAAGGGGCGAGCAGTTCTTC. Translating it yields CASSYGEGRGEQFF.

This chain joins TRBV24-1 and TRBJ2-1, with D tentatively TRBD1 (6 bases). V lost 12 bases and J 8 bases, leaving 13 bases between the germline ends. Germline values: CDR1 KGHDR, CDR2 SFDVKD. The CDR3 is 11 amino acids. The CDR3 DNA follows: TGTGCCTCCGGGAAGGGGGATGAGCAGTTCTTC. It translates to CASGKGDEQFF.

V usage is TRBV9 and J usage is TRBJ2-1; D is undetermined. CDR1 and CDR2 from the germline V gene are SGDLS and YYNGEE. The CDR3 consists of 12 residues. With 4 bases removed from V and 0 bases from J, the gap between germline ends came to 2 bases. The DNA for the CDR3 is TGTGCCAGCAGCCCCTCCTACAATGAGCAGTTCTTC. It encodes CASSPSYNEQFF.

This chain joins TRBV30 and TRBJ1-6; D uncertain. The CDR3 length is 17 residues. Trimming left V 0 bases short and J 5 bases short, with 17 bases between. Germline V gives CDR1 GTSNPN, CDR2 SVGIG (reference sequence). CDR3 region: CAWSVGWRGSDNSPLHF. For the CDR3, the DNA is TGTGCCTGGAGTGTAGGGTGGCGGGGTTCGGATAATTCACCCCTCCACTTT.